This T cell receptor beta chain was found in a study of Graves' ophthalmopathy and Graves' hyperthyroidism. For the study at large: Peripheral blood was gathered at the point of initial diagnosis, before any treatment started. Points from the study as a whole: Ophthalmopathy progression prediction by the model yielded a sensitivity of approximately 68% and a specificity of just over 72%.

Amplification of the TCR beta CDR3 regions used RNA transcripts (as template). RT-PCR was first run with HTBI primers, then multiplex PCR in a second round. TCRdb re-called the multiplex PCR reads with MiXCR, one entry per CDR3 protein. The table includes roughly 500,000 distinct CDR3 sequences, 13% to 15% detected once. The CDR3 spans 15 residues. V lost 1 base to trimming and J lost 0 bases, with 7 bases between them. This clonotype has at least ten counts. Its antigen is as yet unknown. Certain patients, namely those with other autoimmune diseases, uncontrolled infections, pregnancy or lactation, were excluded.

This clonotype originated in a woman in her twenties or thirties with Graves' ophthalmopathy. The chain couples TRBV12-3 or TRBV12-4 to TRBJ1-5; D is unresolved. The sample consisted of blood. The CDR3 spells CASSLGQDSNQPQHF. Here the CDR3 DNA reads TGTGCCAGCAGTTTAGGGCAGGATAGCAATCAGCCCCAGCATTTT.